This is a list of T cell receptor beta chains from one sample in a study of blood T cell repertoires in COVID-19. The data were produced by immunoSEQ multiplex PCR, yet TCRdb's version contains in-frame clones alone and is incomplete. The profile shows 110,000 or so clones, around 82% of them singletons. Sequencing was carried out using peripheral blood. Source of these receptors: a human donor in a cohort sampled during active COVID-19. CDR3s include the opening cysteine and the closing phenylalanine or tryptophan. A D gene is named only where the DNA matches it firmly. Not all rows give a size; the values are once, few, many and, for expanded clones, a class.

size	V	J	D	CDR3	DNA
NA	TRBV19	TRBJ1-6	NA	CASSRGVAGSNSPLHF	TGTGCCAGTAGTAGGGGGGTGGCAGGAAGTAATTCACCCCTCCACTTT
NA	TRBV6-2/TRBV6-3	TRBJ2-1	TRBD1	CASSSLGTGGYNEQFF	TGTGCCAGCAGTAGCCTCGGGACAGGGGGCTACAATGAGCAGTTCTTC
NA	TRBV4-3	TRBJ2-5	NA	CASSPTGKETQYF	TGCGCCAGCAGCCCGACGGGAAAAGAGACCCAGTACTTC
NA	TRBV6-1	TRBJ2-3	TRBD1	CASSDGRLGTARTDTQYF	TGTGCCAGCAGTGACGGTAGATTGGGGACAGCACGCACAGATACGCAGTATTTT
NA	TRBV19	TRBJ2-7	TRBD2	CASQSGGGYEQYF	TGTGCCAGTCAAAGCGGGGGGGGCTACGAGCAGTACTTC
NA	TRBV19	TRBJ1-6	NA	CASCREHLTSPLHF	TGTGCCAGTTGTCGGGAACACCTAACATCACCCCTCCACTTT
few	TRBV24-1	TRBJ2-3	TRBD2	CATARSSGFTDTQYF	TGTGCCACCGCCCGTTCTAGCGGGTTCACAGATACGCAGTATTTT
NA	TRBV12-3/TRBV12-4	TRBJ1-2	NA	CASSLDRNYGYTF	TGTGCCAGCAGTTTAGACAGAAACTATGGCTACACCTTC
few	TRBV4-2	TRBJ2-3	NA	CASSQDLGSTDTQYF	TGTGCCAGCAGCCAAGATCTAGGTAGCACAGATACGCAGTATTTT
NA	TRBV10-1	TRBJ2-3	NA	CASSTGGTDTQYF	TGCGCCAGCAGTACCGGGGGCACAGATACGCAGTATTTT
NA	TRBV2	TRBJ1-2	NA	CASSEFGSNYGYTF	TGTGCCAGCAGTGAGTTCGGGTCTAACTATGGCTACACCTTC
once	TRBV5-1	TRBJ1-1	NA	CASSFRGSEAFF	TGCGCCAGCAGCTTTAGAGGTTCTGAAGCTTTCTTT
once	TRBV7-8	TRBJ1-2	TRBD1	CASSSRNRGPPYGYTF	TGTGCCAGCAGCTCAAGAAACAGGGGTCCCCCCTATGGCTACACCTTC
NA	TRBV3-1/TRBV3-2	TRBJ2-7	TRBD1	CASSFTGTVSYEQYF	TGTGCCAGCAGCTTTACCGGGACAGTCTCCTACGAGCAGTACTTC
NA	TRBV3-1/TRBV3-2	TRBJ1-6	NA	CASSQQGHSPLHF	TGTGCCAGCAGCCAACAGGGGCACTCACCCCTCCACTTT
NA	TRBV5-5	TRBJ1-2	TRBD1	CASSLGQGDYGYTF	TGTGCCAGCAGCTTGGGACAGGGAGACTATGGCTACACCTTC
once	TRBV19	TRBJ1-3	TRBD1	CASSRSTGSPSGNTIYF	TGTGCCAGTAGCCGGTCGACAGGGTCCCCCTCTGGAAACACCATATATTTT
NA	TRBV7-2	TRBJ2-7	NA	CASSVGGYYEQYF	TGTGCCAGCAGCGTTGGGGGGTACTACGAGCAGTACTTC
NA	TRBV15	TRBJ2-1	TRBD2	CATSLGLAGYNEQFF	TGTGCCACCAGCCTTGGGCTAGCGGGGTACAATGAGCAGTTCTTC
NA	TRBV7-2	TRBJ2-5	NA	CASSFYQTQYF	TGTGCCAGCAGCTTCTATCAGACCCAGTACTTC
NA	TRBV14	TRBJ2-7	TRBD2	CASSQVRRGGEQYF	TGTGCCAGCAGCCAAGTTCGGCGGGGGGGAGAGCAGTACTTC
NA	TRBV15	TRBJ1-5	TRBD1	CATSSARTGLRTQHF	TGTGCCACCAGCAGCGCCAGGACAGGCCTCCGGACCCAGCATTTT
few	TRBV6-5	TRBJ2-5	TRBD1	CASSQDRGLGSQYF	TGTGCCAGCAGTCAGGACAGGGGCCTAGGGAGCCAGTACTTC
NA	TRBV18	TRBJ2-7	TRBD1	CASSPSGQGAQAQYF	TGTGCCAGCTCACCGTCGGGACAGGGGGCACAAGCGCAGTACTTC